This is a list of T cell receptor beta chains from one sample in a study of blood T cell repertoires in COVID-19. The method was immunoSEQ multiplex PCR; TCRdb's version includes in-frame clones alone and lacks a portion of them. The sample lists 150,000 to 200,000 clones, roughly 82% occurring once. Sequencing used PBMCs or T cells enriched from blood (not recorded which). The receptors originated from a man aged 45 to 65 who had recovered from COVID-19. CDR3s include the opening cysteine and the closing phenylalanine or tryptophan. D genes are given only for firm matches. The listing skips clone size in some rows; elsewhere it reads once, few, many or a size class.

d_call | j_call | clone_size | v_call | cdr3_aa | cdr3_nt
TRBD1 | TRBJ2-6 | NA | TRBV28 | CASSLNQGQVQYSGANVLTF | TGTGCCAGCAGTTTAAATCAAGGACAGGTCCAATACTCTGGGGCCAACGTCCTGACTTTC
TRBD1 | TRBJ1-2 | NA | TRBV28 | CASGQGAGGYTF | TGTGCCAGCGGACAGGGGGCCGGAGGCTACACCTTC
NA | TRBJ1-5 | NA | TRBV7-9 | CASSLAAGNQPQHF | TGTGCCAGCAGCTTAGCGGCAGGGAATCAGCCCCAGCATTTT
TRBD2 | TRBJ2-1 | NA | TRBV2 | CASRGGLAAYNEQFF | TGTGCCAGCAGGGGGGGACTAGCGGCCTACAATGAGCAGTTCTTC
TRBD1 | TRBJ1-4 | NA | TRBV19 | CASSRGRQGWNEKLFF | TGTGCCAGTAGTAGAGGACGACAGGGGTGGAATGAAAAACTGTTTTTT
TRBD1 | TRBJ1-6 | NA | TRBV5-1 | CASSTGTGGRDNSPLHF | TGCGCCAGCAGCACCGGGACAGGGGGAAGGGATAATTCACCCCTCCACTTT
TRBD1 | TRBJ1-6 | NA | TRBV28 | CARYRRGNNSPLHF | TGTGCCAGATACCGCAGGGGGAATAATTCACCCCTCCACTTT
TRBD2 | TRBJ2-3 | NA | TRBV9 | CASSTGTSGKTDTQYF | TGTGCCAGCAGCACCGGGACTAGCGGCAAAACAGATACGCAGTATTTT
TRBD1 | TRBJ2-6 | NA | TRBV19 | CASSIDRASGQTFSGANVLTF | TGTGCCAGTAGTATAGATAGAGCATCGGGACAGACTTTCTCTGGGGCCAACGTCCTGACTTTC
NA | TRBJ1-5 | NA | TRBV12-2 | CASRSTYLNTGFNQPQHF | TGTGCAAGTCGCTCGACATATCTAAATACAGGGTTTAATCAGCCCCAGCATTTT
TRBD1 | TRBJ1-6 | NA | TRBV5-6 | CASSWTRDRGYNSPLHF | TGTGCCAGCAGCTGGACTAGGGACAGGGGTTATAATTCACCCCTCCACTTT
NA | TRBJ2-1 | NA | TRBV5-1 | CASRAGILVNEQFF | TGCGCCAGCAGGGCCGGGATTCTTGTCAATGAGCAGTTCTTC
TRBD1 | TRBJ1-5 | NA | TRBV11-3 | CASSSPGTESENQPQHF | TGTGCCAGCAGCTCCCCCGGGACAGAAAGCGAGAATCAGCCCCAGCATTTT
NA | TRBJ2-2 | once | TRBV14 | CASSRTNTGELFF | TGTGCCAGCAGCCGGACAAACACCGGGGAGCTGTTTTTT
NA | TRBJ1-1 | few | TRBV7-8 | CASSLAGGSRTEAFF | TGTGCCAGCAGCTTAGCTGGAGGGAGTCGAACTGAAGCTTTCTTT
NA | TRBJ2-2 | NA | TRBV6-5 | CATQNSAEDTGELFF | TGTGCCACCCAGAATTCGGCAGAGGACACCGGGGAGCTGTTTTTT
TRBD1 | TRBJ2-3 | NA | TRBV10-1 | CASSEPREQGVNTDTQYF | TGCGCCAGCAGTGAGCCAAGAGAACAGGGGGTGAACACAGATACGCAGTATTTT
NA | TRBJ1-3 | NA | TRBV11-2 | CASSFLGGASGNTIYF | TGTGCCAGCAGCTTCCTGGGAGGGGCGTCTGGAAACACCATATATTTT
TRBD2 | TRBJ2-1 | once | TRBV3-1/TRBV3-2 | CASSPGTSGGALDEQFF | TGTGCCAGCAGCCCCGGGACTAGCGGGGGGGCTTTAGATGAGCAGTTCTTC
TRBD2 | TRBJ2-7 | NA | TRBV10-3 | CAISGASGGLSYEQYF | TGTGCCATCAGTGGGGCTAGCGGGGGACTCTCCTACGAGCAGTACTTC
TRBD1 | TRBJ2-7 | NA | TRBV7-9 | CASSLVSGTGNQEQYF | TGTGCCAGCAGCTTAGTTTCCGGGACAGGGAATCAAGAGCAGTACTTC
NA | TRBJ1-4 | few | TRBV15 | CATSKGGVEEKLFF | TGTGCCACCAGCAAAGGTGGTGTGGAGGAAAAACTGTTTTTT
TRBD2 | TRBJ2-7 | few | TRBV11-3 | CASSLGGSVYEQYF | TGTGCCAGCAGCTTAGGCGGGAGCGTCTACGAGCAGTACTTC
NA | TRBJ2-2 | NA | TRBV19 | CASSPDTGELFF | TGTGCCAGTAGTCCAGACACCGGGGAGCTGTTTTTT
NA | TRBJ2-7 | once | TRBV14 | CASSQSINEQYF | TGTGCCAGCAGCCAATCTATTAACGAGCAGTACTTC
TRBD2 | TRBJ2-7 | NA | TRBV2 | CASAQRESDEQYF | TGTGCCAGCGCCCAGCGGGAGTCTGACGAGCAGTACTTC
NA | TRBJ1-2 | once | TRBV6-2/TRBV6-3 | CASSPVDYGYTF | TGTGCCAGCAGTCCCGTTGACTATGGCTACACCTTC
NA | TRBJ2-3 | NA | TRBV6-5 | CASSYLGADTQYF | TGTGCCAGCAGTTACCTAGGGGCAGATACGCAGTATTTT
TRBD1 | TRBJ1-4 | NA | TRBV18 | CASSPLRDRSATNEKLFF | TGTGCCAGCTCACCTTTGCGGGACAGGAGTGCAACTAATGAAAAACTGTTTTTT
NA | TRBJ1-5 | once | TRBV5-1 | CASSLAGGSNQPQHF | TGCGCCAGCAGCTTGGCGGGGGGCAGCAATCAGCCCCAGCATTTT
NA | TRBJ1-3 | few | TRBV29-1 | CSVEPRVSGNTIYF | TGCAGCGTTGAACCACGGGTTTCAGGAAACACCATATATTTT
TRBD1 | TRBJ1-5 | NA | TRBV2 | CASRAHRGRGNQPQHF | TGTGCCAGCAGAGCTCACAGGGGCAGGGGCAATCAGCCCCAGCATTTT
TRBD2 | TRBJ2-7 | NA | TRBV5-1 | CASSLVAGGNYEQYF | TGCGCCAGCAGCTTGGTAGCGGGAGGGAACTACGAGCAGTACTTC
TRBD1 | TRBJ1-2 | NA | TRBV5-4 | CASSPPRQGLNYGYTF | TGTGCCAGCAGCCCCCCGCGACAGGGGTTAAACTATGGCTACACCTTC
NA | TRBJ2-1 | NA | TRBV14 | CASSPLGQTNERFF | TGTGCCAGCAGCCCTCTCGGACAAACTAATGAGCGGTTCTTC
TRBD1 | TRBJ1-1 | NA | TRBV19 | CASRPREGAPAGTEAFF | TGTGCCAGTAGGCCCCGCGAGGGGGCTCCAGCGGGCACTGAAGCTTTCTTT
TRBD2 | TRBJ2-5 | NA | TRBV28 | CASSGLAGGRQETQYF | TGTGCCAGCAGCGGACTAGCGGGAGGGCGCCAAGAGACCCAGTACTTC
TRBD2 | TRBJ2-7 | NA | TRBV28 | CASSLSLTSGNNYEQYF | TGTGCCAGCAGTTTATCTTTGACTAGCGGGAACAACTACGAGCAGTACTTC
TRBD1 | TRBJ1-6 | NA | TRBV3-1/TRBV3-2 | CASSQRAGTGGYNSPLHF | TGTGCCAGCAGCCAAAGGGCCGGGACAGGGGGCTATAATTCACCCCTCCACTTT
TRBD1 | TRBJ1-1 | NA | TRBV9 | CASSTGVSPDNEAFF | TGTGCCAGCAGCACAGGGGTTTCTCCAGACAATGAAGCTTTCTTT
NA | TRBJ1-3 | once | TRBV7-3 | CASPLTIYF | TGTGCCAGCCCCCTCACCATATATTTT
TRBD1 | TRBJ1-5 | NA | TRBV24-1 | CATSDPTGGDQPQHF | TGTGCCACCAGTGACCCGACAGGGGGGGATCAGCCCCAGCATTTT
NA | TRBJ1-2 | once | TRBV28 | CASSLGGGVRYGYTF | TGTGCCAGCAGTTTAGGGGGGGGCGTTCGGTATGGCTACACCTTC
NA | TRBJ2-2 | once | TRBV7-9 | CASSAARGAGTGELFF | TGTGCCAGCAGCGCCGCCAGGGGCGCAGGCACCGGGGAGCTGTTTTTT
NA | TRBJ2-7 | NA | TRBV28 | CASSSFTGSYEQYF | TGTGCCAGCAGTTCTTTTACCGGGTCCTACGAGCAGTACTTC
NA | TRBJ1-2 | NA | TRBV6-6 | CASSSQSGVGYTF | TGTGCCAGCAGTAGCCAATCAGGGGTCGGCTACACCTTC
NA | TRBJ2-2 | NA | TRBV5-1 | CASSLEVTGPNTGELFF | TGCGCCAGCAGCTTGGAAGTGACAGGCCCGAACACCGGGGAGCTGTTTTTT
NA | TRBJ2-3 | few | TRBV14 | CASSQVISTDTQYF | TGTGCCAGCAGCCAAGTTATTAGCACAGATACGCAGTATTTT
NA | TRBJ2-7 | NA | TRBV11-2 | CASSPEGAPGAEQYF | TGTGCCAGCAGCCCCGAGGGGGCTCCGGGGGCCGAGCAGTACTTC
NA | TRBJ1-5 | few | TRBV27 | CASSLGGAGNQPQHF | TGTGCCAGCAGTTTAGGTGGGGCAGGCAATCAGCCCCAGCATTTT
TRBD1 | TRBJ2-1 | NA | TRBV5-1 | CASSMGQSPYNEQFF | TGCGCCAGCAGCATGGGACAGAGCCCTTACAATGAGCAGTTCTTC
TRBD2 | TRBJ2-3 | NA | TRBV5-1 | CASSPISGGFGDTQYF | TGCGCCAGCAGCCCCATCAGCGGGGGGTTCGGAGATACGCAGTATTTT
NA | TRBJ2-2 | NA | TRBV10-3 | CAIRTAGRGGELFF | TGTGCCATCAGGACGGCAGGAAGGGGCGGGGAGCTGTTTTTT
NA | TRBJ2-2 | NA | TRBV3-1/TRBV3-2 | CASSQWEGDTGELFF | TGTGCCAGCAGCCAGTGGGAGGGGGACACCGGGGAGCTGTTTTTT
TRBD1 | TRBJ2-7 | NA | TRBV18 | CASSPDRGTYEQYF | TGTGCCAGCTCACCAGACAGGGGAACCTACGAGCAGTACTTC
TRBD2 | TRBJ2-3 | NA | TRBV5-1 | CASSAGLAPSSDTQYF | TGCGCCAGCAGCGCGGGACTAGCGCCTTCGTCGGATACGCAGTATTTT
NA | TRBJ1-4 | NA | TRBV9 | CASSVGEGEKLFF | TGTGCCAGCAGCGTAGGGGAGGGTGAAAAACTGTTTTTT